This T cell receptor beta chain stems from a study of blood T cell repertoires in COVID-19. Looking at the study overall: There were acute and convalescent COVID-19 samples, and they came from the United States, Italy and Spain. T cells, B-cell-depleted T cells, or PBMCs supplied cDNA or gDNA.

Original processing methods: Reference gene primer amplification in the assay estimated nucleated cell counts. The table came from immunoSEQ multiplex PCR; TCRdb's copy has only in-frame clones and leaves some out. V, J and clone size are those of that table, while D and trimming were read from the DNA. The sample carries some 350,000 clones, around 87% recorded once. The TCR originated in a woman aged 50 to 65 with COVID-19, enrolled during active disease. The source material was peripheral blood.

For the CDR3, the DNA is TGTGCCAGCAGTGAATACGGACAGAAGAACGAAGCTTTCTTT. Protein: CASSEYGQKNEAFF. The chain couples TRBV25-1 to TRBJ1-1; D is perhaps TRBD1 (6 bases). V shed 0 bases and J shed 8 bases, with 13 bases lying between them. CDR1 and CDR2 from the germline V gene are MGHDK and SYGVNS. CDR3 length: 14 residues.